The 5 T cell receptor beta chains below were found in one sample sequenced in a study of control samples from healthy donors and cancer patients (dated by TCRdb to between 2020 and 2021). Receptor libraries were prepared by the immunoSEQ multiplex PCR assay. TCRdb stores this immuneACCESS table with in-frame sequences only. Part of the clones is absent; in the studies checked, under half of the shortfall reflects unresolved V genes, and no reason is known for the rest. Here the sample has 78,000 or so clones; around four fifths occur a single time. The ten largest clones represent more than 12% of the sample. The sequenced sample consisted of blood. Receptors were obtained from a man aged 50 to 59 in good health.

CDR3 protein: CSASGQVIDEQFF. Written as DNA, the CDR3 is TGCAGTGCTAGTGGACAGGTGATAGATGAGCAGTTCTTC. The V call is TRBV20-1, the J call TRBJ2-1; 7 nucleotides match TRBD1. The CDR3 is 13 residues long. Germline values: CDR1 DFQATT, CDR2 SNEGSKA (reference sequence). The trim removed 3 bases at V and 8 bases at J, leaving 7 bases unmatched.

The rearrangement joins TRBV2 to TRBJ2-7, with D possibly being TRBD1 (6 bases). V was pared by 4 bases and J by 3 bases, with 19 bases between. Germline V CDR1 and CDR2: SNHLY, FYNNEI. The CDR3 is 16 amino acids. CDR3 region: CASSGTVEGTIYEQYF. The CDR3 region has the DNA TGTGCCAGCAGTGGGACAGTAGAGGGAACCATCTACGAGCAGTACTTC.

This clone was observed a handful of times. The chain combines TRBV5-4 with TRBJ1-1; perhaps TRBD1 as D (5 bases). From germline, CDR1 is SGHNT and CDR2 YYREEE (reference sequence). Trimming stripped 0 bases from V and 1 base from J, with 7 bases between. This CDR3 is 14 amino acids long. The CDR3: CASSLAGSNTEAFF. In DNA form, the CDR3 reads TGTGCCAGCAGCTTGGCAGGGTCGAACACTGAAGCTTTCTTT.

V is TRBV11-3 and J is TRBJ2-7, with 7 nucleotides matching TRBD1. The V segment lost 5 bases and the J segment 4 bases; nucleotides outside the gene matches: 5. Germline lookup yields CDR1 SGHNT and CDR2 YENEEA. The CDR3 length is 13 residues. The CDR3 is CASSQGQLYEQYF. The CDR3 coding sequence is TGTGCCAGCAGCCAGGGACAGTTATACGAGCAGTACTTC.

The V and J genes are TRBV30 and TRBJ2-1; the match to TRBD2 covers 9 bases. The CDR3 is made up of 13 amino acids. V was clipped by 1 base and J by 8 bases; unmatched bases: 3. Germline loops: CDR1 GTSNPN, CDR2 SVGIG (reference sequence). This CDR3 is CAWSGIAGDEQFF. The CDR3 region has the DNA TGTGCCTGGAGTGGGATAGCGGGAGATGAGCAGTTCTTC. Complete variable domain (other parts from reference TRBV30 and TRBJ2-1): SQTIHQWPATLVQPVGSPLSLECTVEGTSNPNLYWYRQAAGRGLQLLFYSVGIGQISSEVPQNLSASRPQDRQFILSSKKLLLSDSGFYLCAWSGIAGDEQFFGPGTRLTVL.